This T cell receptor beta chain was found in a study of post-analysis software for immune sequencing data. Overall study findings and caveats: When compared against controls, multiple sclerosis patients showed significantly lower normalized Chao1 diversity. Controls showed lower frequencies than patients for roughly five TRBV segments, and TRBV5-6, TRBV5-1 and TRBV20-1 were among these.

Remarks on this clonotype: Its antigen is unknown.

Germline V gene lookup returns CDR1 MDHEN and CDR2 SYDVKM. The CDR3 has 16 amino acids. The TCR beta cDNA libraries carried unique molecular identifiers. MiXCR was run by TCRdb on the PCR reads, yielding one entry per CDR3 protein. The sample includes hundreds of thousands of distinct CDR3 sequences, roughly 27% seen only once; the top ten take about 0.5%. This chain links TRBV28 with TRBJ2-1; 7 bases map to TRBD2. The J call may be wrong; the DNA end is better matched by TRBJ2-7. Sample: blood. The sequence was obtained from a girl under 18 with multiple sclerosis. CDR3 region: CASSSLLAFSYNEQYF. The CDR3 DNA follows: TGTGCCAGCAGTTCTCTACTAGCGTTCTCCTACAATGAGCAGTACTTC.